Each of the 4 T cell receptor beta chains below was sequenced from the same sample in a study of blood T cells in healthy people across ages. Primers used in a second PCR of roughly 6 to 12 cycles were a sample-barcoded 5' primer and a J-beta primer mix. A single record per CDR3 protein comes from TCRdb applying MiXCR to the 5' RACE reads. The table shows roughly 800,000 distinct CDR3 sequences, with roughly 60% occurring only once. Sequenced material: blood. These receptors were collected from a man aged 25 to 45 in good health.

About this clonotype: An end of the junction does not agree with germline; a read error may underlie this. The CDR3, as DNA: TGTGCCAGCAACCAACGGGACTATTCATCGAGCTACACCTTC. Encoded protein: CASNQRDYSSSYTF. The chain joins TRBV3-1 to TRBJ1-2, with a tentative D call TRBD1 (5 bases). CDR3 length: 14 amino acids. Germline CDR1 is LGHDT and CDR2 is YNNKEL (reference sequence).

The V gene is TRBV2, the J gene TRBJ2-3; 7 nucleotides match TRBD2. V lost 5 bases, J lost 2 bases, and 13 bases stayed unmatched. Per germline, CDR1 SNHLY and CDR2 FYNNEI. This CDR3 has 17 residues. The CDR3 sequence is CASSLGTAGVITDTQYF. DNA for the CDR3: TGTGCCAGCAGTCTCGGGACTGCGGGGGTTATCACAGATACGCAGTATTTT.

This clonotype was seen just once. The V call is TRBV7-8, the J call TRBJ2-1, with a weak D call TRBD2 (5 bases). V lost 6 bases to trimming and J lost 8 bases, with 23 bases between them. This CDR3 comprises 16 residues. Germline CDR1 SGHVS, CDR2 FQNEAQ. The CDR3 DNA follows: TGTGCCAGCAGATTGTCTAGGTTGGGAGAATCCCATGAGCAGTTCTTC. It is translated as CASRLSRLGESHEQFF.

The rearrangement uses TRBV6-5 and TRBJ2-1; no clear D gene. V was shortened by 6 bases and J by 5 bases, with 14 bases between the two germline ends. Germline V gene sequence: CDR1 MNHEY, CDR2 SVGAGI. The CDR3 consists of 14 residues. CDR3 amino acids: CASSENDPDNEQFF. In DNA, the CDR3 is TGTGCCAGCAGCGAGAATGACCCCGACAATGAGCAGTTCTTC.